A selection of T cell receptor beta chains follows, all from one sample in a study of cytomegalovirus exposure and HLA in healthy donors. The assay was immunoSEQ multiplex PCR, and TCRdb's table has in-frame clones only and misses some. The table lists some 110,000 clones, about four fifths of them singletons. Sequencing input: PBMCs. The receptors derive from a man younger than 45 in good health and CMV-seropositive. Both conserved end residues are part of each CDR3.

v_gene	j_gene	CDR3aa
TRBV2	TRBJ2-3	CASKYLAVSTDTQYF
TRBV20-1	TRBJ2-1	CSASQGNEQFF
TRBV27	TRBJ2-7	CASSSGQDYEQYF
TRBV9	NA	CASSQAWDSSYEQYF
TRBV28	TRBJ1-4	CASRRGQGPFVGLFF
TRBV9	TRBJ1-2	CASSDTLGGGRGRYGYTF
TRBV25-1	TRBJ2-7	CASSGLGRGHEQYF
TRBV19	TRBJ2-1	CASSTILAASYNEQFF
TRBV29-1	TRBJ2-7	CSVEEGQGAPYEQYF
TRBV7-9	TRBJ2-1	CASSSLTSYNEQFF
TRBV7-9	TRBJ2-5	CASSLGGLAGPETQYF
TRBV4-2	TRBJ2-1	CASSQVSGRDNEQFF
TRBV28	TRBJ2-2	CASSLEGQGGNGELFF
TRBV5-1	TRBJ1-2	CASSLGGDGGYTF
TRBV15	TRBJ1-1	CATSAQTGSTEAFF
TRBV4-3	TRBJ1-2	CASSQDPGQGLVYGYTF
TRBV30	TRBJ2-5	CAWSESGTGETQYF
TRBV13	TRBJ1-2	CASSLGQPPLYGYTF
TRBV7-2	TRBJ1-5	CASSLGLNQPQHF
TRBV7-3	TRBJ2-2	CASSLLRGGAETGELFF
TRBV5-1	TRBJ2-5	CASSSGTSGETQYF
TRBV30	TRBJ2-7	CAWSVSQGGEQYF
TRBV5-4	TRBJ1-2	CASSTENRQGNGYTF
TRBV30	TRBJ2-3	CAWSSSGTPDTQYF
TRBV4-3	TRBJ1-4	CASSEGAWQNNEKLFF
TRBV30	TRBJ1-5	CAWSKRSQPQHF
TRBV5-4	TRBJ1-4	CASSPGGTTNEKLFF
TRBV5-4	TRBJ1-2	CASSQGQGAWDGYTF
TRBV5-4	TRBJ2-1	CASSDNSGTSVLDEQFF
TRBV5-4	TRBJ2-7	CASSFGGFYEQYF
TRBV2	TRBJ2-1	CASSYSGAVSYNEQFF
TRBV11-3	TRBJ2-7	CASSLDTSGRNEQYF
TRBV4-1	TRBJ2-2	CASSHGTSGGKIGELFF